This record covers a single T cell receptor beta chain. The data were obtained in a study of shared clonotypes between healthy human individuals. Profiling relied on immunoSEQ multiplex PCR, and the TCRdb table lists in-frame clones only, not all of them. This sample has roughly 2.5 million clones, with roughly nine tenths found just once. V was clipped by 5 bases and J by 5 bases; unmatched bases: 5. Germline CDR1 SNHLY, CDR2 FYNNEI. The CDR3 is made up of 14 amino acids. V and J are TRBV2 and TRBJ2-7; 11 bases fit TRBD1. The source material was naive CD4+ T cells sorted from blood. The subset denotes: CD45RA+ positively selected. This TCR was sampled from a young man in good health. CDR3: CASSWTGGLNEQYF. In DNA form, the CDR3 reads TGTGCCAGCAGTTGGACAGGGGGCTTGAACGAGCAGTACTTC.